These 31 T cell receptor beta chains were all obtained from the same sample, sequenced in a study of blood T cell repertoires in COVID-19. The table came from immunoSEQ multiplex PCR; TCRdb's copy has only in-frame clones and leaves some out. Found here are 400,000 or so clones, around 87% of them singletons; the top ten hold less than 2.5%. Sequencing was performed on PBMCs or T cells enriched from blood (not recorded which). The origin of the receptors is a man in his forties or fifties in a cohort exposed to, infected with or recovered from COVID-19 (not recorded which).

There are a few counts of this clone. The genes are TRBV24-1 and TRBJ2-1; D is ambiguous. V dropped 5 bases and J dropped 4 bases, with 2 bases sitting between them. Germline V lookup: CDR1 KGHDR, CDR2 SFDVKD. The CDR3 is 11 amino acids. In DNA, the CDR3 is TGTGCCACCAGTGCGTACAATGAGCAGTTCTTC. Protein: CATSAYNEQFF.

For this clone: Within the sample, other DNA sequences also encode this same CDR3. This chain links TRBV5-1 with TRBJ2-1; the D gene is possibly TRBD2 (5 bases). Trimming cost V 4 bases and J 0 bases, with 11 bases left between them. The germline CDR1 and CDR2 sequences are SGHRS and YFSETQ. CDR3 length: 15 residues. CDR3 sequence: CASSLLGVSYNEQFF. The CDR3 DNA sequence: TGCGCCAGCAGCCTCCTCGGGGTCTCCTACAATGAGCAGTTCTTC.

The chain is built from TRBV4-1 and TRBJ2-6, with TRBD1 as a possible D gene (6 bases). The CDR3 covers 19 residues. Deletions cut 4 bases from V and 0 bases from J, with 19 bases between. CDR1 is MGHRA and CDR2 is YSYEKL in the germline V gene. CDR3 bases: TGCGCCAGCAGCCCGTTTGAGGGGGACATCCTCTCTGGGGCCAACGTCCTGACTTTC. Its protein is CASSPFEGDILSGANVLTF.

The chain recombines TRBV4-2 with TRBJ1-2; D uncertain. Germline-derived CDR1 and CDR2 are LGHNA and YNFKEQ. The V end lost 8 bases, the J end lost 7 bases, and 26 bases lay between the germline ends. The CDR3 spans 16 residues. The CDR3 bases are TGTGCCAGCCGAAAATCGACCGTTCCGTCCGGCGGTGGCTACACCTTC. Protein: CASRKSTVPSGGGYTF.

The chain employs TRBV10-1 and TRBJ2-2, with 11 bases identical to TRBD2. CDR3 size: 15 residues. Germline CDR1 and CDR2: WNHNN and SYGVQD (reference sequence). Trimming cost V 3 bases and J 5 bases; bases outside gene matches: 2. The CDR3 here is CASSERTSGTGELFF. The CDR3, as DNA: TGCGCCAGCAGTGAAAGGACTAGCGGGACCGGGGAGCTGTTTTTT.

The chain has TRBV28 and TRBJ2-7, with a tentative D call TRBD2 (5 bases). CDR1 is MDHEN and CDR2 is SYDVKM in the germline V gene. The CDR3 extends over 12 amino acids. V gave up 5 bases and J gave up 6 bases, with 11 bases separating them. CDR3 sequence (DNA): TGTGCCAGCAGTCAACTAGGAACCGAGCAGTACTTC. Translated: CASSQLGTEQYF.

The chain employs TRBV6-5 and TRBJ2-2; tentative D call: TRBD2 (5 bases). Looked up from germline, CDR1 is MNHEY and CDR2 is SVGAGI. This CDR3 has 15 residues. Trimming cost V 6 bases and J 1 base, with 12 bases left between them. For the CDR3, the DNA is TGTGCCAGCAGCCAATATACTAGGAACACCGGGGAGCTGTTTTTT. It codes for CASSQYTRNTGELFF.

The rearrangement joins TRBV15 to TRBJ2-2, with D possibly matching TRBD1 (6 bases). Germline-derived CDR1 and CDR2 are LNHNV and YYDKDF (reference sequence). Between the trimmed V and J ends, which lost 2 bases and 6 bases, there was a span of 10 bases. This CDR3 has 14 amino acids. CDR3 residues: CATSRMTGAGELFF. The CDR3 DNA sequence: TGTGCCACCAGCAGAATGACAGGTGCCGGGGAGCTGTTTTTT.

This chain joins TRBV7-2 and TRBJ1-5; a weak D match, TRBD1 (6 bases). The CDR3 contains 17 residues. The germline V and J ends were trimmed by 5 bases and 0 bases, with 17 bases remaining between them. Germline V gene data show CDR1 as SGHTA and CDR2 as FQGNSA. Here the CDR3 DNA reads TGTGCCAGCAGCCCGAGGGGGGGGCCCTATAGCAATCAGCCCCAGCATTTT. This codes for CASSPRGGPYSNQPQHF.

V and J are TRBV2 and TRBJ2-5, with a tentative D call TRBD1 (5 bases). This CDR3 is 14 amino acids long. CDR1 SNHLY and CDR2 FYNNEI come from the germline V gene. V lost 0 bases to trimming and J lost 4 bases, with 9 bases between them. The CDR3 nucleotides read TGTGCCAGCAGTGAAGCAGGGCAGGGAGAGACCCAGTACTTC. Residues: CASSEAGQGETQYF.

The chain carries TRBV7-9 and TRBJ2-1; TRBD2 aligns across 7 bases. CDR1 is SEHNR and CDR2 is FQNEAQ in the germline V gene (reference sequence). The trim removed 5 bases at V and 8 bases at J, leaving 18 bases unmatched. The CDR3 extends over 17 amino acids. The CDR3 is CASSHSGTTQEIDEQFF. As DNA, the CDR3 is TGTGCCAGCAGCCACTCCGGGACTACCCAAGAGATCGATGAGCAGTTCTTC.

The chain employs TRBV25-1 and TRBJ1-1; D is uncertain. Deletions cut 6 bases from V and 1 base from J, with 9 bases between. The CDR3 totals 13 residues. Germline V CDR1 and CDR2: MGHDK, SYGVNS. The CDR3 DNA is TGTGCCAGCAGCGAAGCCGGGAACACTGAAGCTTTCTTT. Amino acid sequence: CASSEAGNTEAFF.

This chain joins TRBV5-4 and TRBJ2-2, with 8 positions matching TRBD1. V gave up 4 bases and J gave up 1 base; unmatched junction bases: 3. The CDR3 loop spans 15 amino acids. Germline-derived CDR1 and CDR2 are SGHNT and YYREEE (reference sequence). CDR3 amino acids: CASSPDRENTGELFF. For the CDR3, the DNA is TGTGCCAGCAGCCCGGACAGGGAGAACACCGGGGAGCTGTTTTTT.

V is TRBV4-1 and J is TRBJ1-2; D call uncertain. The CDR3 sequence is 15 residues long. V was shortened by 1 base and J by 8 bases, with 17 bases between the two germline ends. CDR1 MGHRA and CDR2 YSYEKL come from the germline V gene. The CDR3 sequence: CASSQVWQASYGYTF. In DNA, the CDR3 is TGCGCCAGCAGCCAAGTATGGCAGGCAAGCTACGGCTACACCTTC.

The chain carries TRBV6-5 and TRBJ2-7; weak D call: TRBD1 (6 bases). The CDR3 spans 14 residues. Germline lookup yields CDR1 MNHEY and CDR2 SVGAGI. The germline V and J ends were trimmed by 2 bases and 4 bases, with 12 bases remaining between them. The DNA of the CDR3 is TGTGCCAGCAGTTACGGACAGCTGAATTACGAGCAGTACTTC. Translated, it gives CASSYGQLNYEQYF.

This clone appeared a few times. J is TRBJ2-5 and V is TRBV20-1, with 9 bases identical to TRBD2. The CDR3 loop spans 15 amino acids. Trimming took 5 bases from V and 5 from J; bases not matched to a gene: 12. Germline V gene data show CDR1 as DFQATT and CDR2 as SNEGSKA (reference sequence). CDR3 in amino acids: CSAGDVAGEGETQYF. The DNA of the CDR3 is TGCAGTGCTGGTGATGTAGCGGGAGAAGGGGAGACCCAGTACTTC.

The chain couples TRBV5-1 to TRBJ1-4, with a tentative D call TRBD1 (6 bases). This CDR3 comprises 16 residues. Trimming left V 4 bases short and J 0 bases short, with 13 bases between. Germline assignment: CDR1 SGHRS and CDR2 YFSETQ. In DNA form, the CDR3 reads TGCGCCAGCAGCCTTGGACAGCAAGCAACTAATGAAAAACTGTTTTTT. Encoded protein: CASSLGQQATNEKLFF.

This chain uses TRBV28 with TRBJ1-1; D is unresolved. With 5 bases removed from V and 3 bases from J, the gap between germline ends came to 10 bases. CDR1 MDHEN and CDR2 SYDVKM come from the germline V gene. CDR3 length equals 13 residues. The CDR3 DNA follows: TGTGCCAGCAGTGAGGGTTGGGACACTGAAGCTTTCTTT. Its protein is CASSEGWDTEAFF.

The chain uses TRBV19 and TRBJ2-1; 11 bases map to TRBD2. This CDR3 region has 15 residues. V gave up 5 bases and J gave up 7 bases; unmatched junction bases: 7. In germline, CDR1 is LNHDA, CDR2 SQIVND (reference sequence). For the CDR3, the DNA is TGTGCCAGTAGTGCACTAGCGGGAGTGGGGAATGAGCAGTTCTTC. Translating it yields CASSALAGVGNEQFF.

The gene calls are TRBV7-2 and TRBJ1-5; TRBD1 aligns across 7 bases. This CDR3 contains 14 residues. V trimming: 5 bases; J trimming: 6 bases; junction bases outside the gene matches: 7. Germline V gene sequence: CDR1 SGHTA, CDR2 FQGNSA. The CDR3 sequence is CASSPQGDIQPQHF. In nucleotides, the CDR3 is TGTGCCAGCAGCCCGCAGGGGGATATTCAGCCCCAGCATTTT.

The chain combines TRBV28 with TRBJ1-5, with 8 bases lining up with TRBD1. V shed 6 bases, J shed 3 bases, and the junction held 4 bases outside the gene matches. The length of the CDR3 is 14 residues. From germline, CDR1 is MDHEN and CDR2 SYDVKM. CDR3 DNA: TGTGCCAGCAGGGACAGGGACTACAATCAGCCCCAGCATTTT. The encoded protein is CASRDRDYNQPQHF.

V and J are TRBV19 and TRBJ2-3; 12 bases match TRBD2. CDR1 is LNHDA and CDR2 is SQIVND in the germline V gene (reference sequence). This CDR3 comprises 15 residues. V shed 6 bases, J shed 5 bases, and the junction held 6 bases outside the gene matches. The CDR3 here is CASRSSGRAVDTQYF. For the CDR3, the DNA is TGTGCCAGTAGATCTAGCGGGAGGGCAGTAGATACGCAGTATTTT.

The chain links TRBV7-3 to TRBJ2-1; perhaps TRBD2 as D (5 bases). The CDR3 runs to 16 residues. Trimming shortened V by 5 bases and J by 4 bases, and 18 bases separated the two germline ends. Germline V gives CDR1 SGHTA, CDR2 FQGTGA. The CDR3, as DNA: TGTGCCAGCAGCCCTGGGTCCTTTTCGGGGTACAATGAGCAGTTCTTC. This encodes CASSPGSFSGYNEQFF.

This clone came up a few times. The chain is built from TRBV7-9 and TRBJ1-2; possibly TRBD1 for D (6 bases). Trimming stripped 2 bases from V and 5 bases from J, with 12 bases between. CDR3 length: 14 residues. The germline V gene encodes CDR1 SEHNR and CDR2 FQNEAQ (reference sequence). The DNA for the CDR3 is TGTGCCAGCAGCTTACCGGACAGCGGATATGGCTACACCTTC. Protein: CASSLPDSGYGYTF.

The V gene is TRBV6-5, the J gene TRBJ2-7, with 8 positions matching TRBD2. The V and J ends lost 2 bases and 4 bases, in that order; junction bases with no gene match: 7. Germline V gene lookup returns CDR1 MNHEY and CDR2 SVGAGI. The CDR3 extends over 15 amino acids. The CDR3 DNA reads as TGTGCCAGCAGTTACGGCACGGGAGGGCCGTACGAGCAGTACTTC. Translated, it gives CASSYGTGGPYEQYF.

The chain recombines TRBV19 with TRBJ1-2; 7 nucleotides align to TRBD1. CDR3 length: 16 amino acids. The germline gives CDR1 LNHDA, CDR2 SQIVND (reference sequence). The junction had 14 bases not matched to a gene; V was cut back by 6 bases and J by 4 bases. The CDR3 nucleotides read TGTGCCAGTAGCCCAGCTTCATTCCGACAGGGCTATGGCTACACCTTC. It translates to CASSPASFRQGYGYTF.

The chain recombines TRBV18 with TRBJ2-7; D remains unclear. This CDR3 comprises 12 residues. Trimming left V 2 bases short and J 2 bases short, with 4 bases between. Looked up from germline, CDR1 is KGHSH and CDR2 is LQKENI. Written as DNA, the CDR3 is TGTGCCAGCTCACCATCCGCCTACGAGCAGTACTTC. Translated: CASSPSAYEQYF. Full variable domain (remainder filled in from reference TRBV18 and TRBJ2-7): NAGVMQNPRHLVRRRGQEARLRCSPMKGHSHVYWYRQLPEEGLKFMVYLQKENIIDESGMPKERFSAEFPKEGPSILRIQQVVRGDSAAYFCASSPSAYEQYFGPGTRLTVT.

This chain uses TRBV27 with TRBJ1-5; 8 bases fit TRBD1. J gave up 6 bases and V 0 bases, and 7 bases lay outside the gene matches. The CDR3 consists of 16 residues. Per the germline V gene, CDR1 is MNHEY and CDR2 is SMNVEV (reference sequence). CDR3 in DNA: TGTGCCAGCAGTTTATCGAGTACAGGGGGTCGTCAGCCCCAGCATTTT. This gives the protein CASSLSSTGGRQPQHF.

V usage is TRBV4-1 and J usage is TRBJ1-5; D may be TRBD1 (6 bases). CDR1 and CDR2 from the germline V gene are MGHRA and YSYEKL. The length of the CDR3 is 16 residues. V was trimmed by 1 base and J by 1 base, leaving 11 bases between them. The CDR3 bases are TGCGCCAGCAGCCAAGTCGCGGGGGCAAGCAATCAGCCCCAGCATTTT. Its translation is CASSQVAGASNQPQHF.

This chain uses TRBV6-1 with TRBJ2-7; D possibly corresponds to TRBD1 (5 bases). Germline V gives CDR1 MNHNS, CDR2 SASEGT. The CDR3 sequence is 14 residues long. V was trimmed by 1 base and J by 2 bases, leaving 9 bases between them. Here the CDR3 DNA reads TGTGCCAGCAGTGAAGGGCCAGGGCCCTACGAGCAGTACTTC. It yields the protein CASSEGPGPYEQYF.

The CDR3 DNA follows: TGTGCCAGCATCCCAGCGGGGGCACTCACAGATACGCAGTATTTT. It yields the protein CASIPAGALTDTQYF. The chain recombines TRBV6-5 with TRBJ2-3, with TRBD2 matching 8 bases. The CDR3 extends over 15 amino acids. V was clipped by 7 bases and J by 2 bases; unmatched bases: 8. Germline lookup yields CDR1 MNHEY and CDR2 SVGAGI.